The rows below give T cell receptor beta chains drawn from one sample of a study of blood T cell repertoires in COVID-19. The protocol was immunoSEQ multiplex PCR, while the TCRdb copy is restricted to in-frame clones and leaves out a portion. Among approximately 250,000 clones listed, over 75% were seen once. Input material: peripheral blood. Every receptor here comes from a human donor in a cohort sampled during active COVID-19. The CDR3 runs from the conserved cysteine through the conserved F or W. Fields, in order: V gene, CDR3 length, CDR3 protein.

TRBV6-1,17,CASSERQGARNTGELFF
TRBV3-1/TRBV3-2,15,CASSQTWGGMDTQYF
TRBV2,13,CASSGDNFSPLHF
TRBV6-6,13,CASSPTGDYGYTF
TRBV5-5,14,CASSLVPGTDTQYF
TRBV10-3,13,CAITPTGGNEQFF
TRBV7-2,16,CASSEVAGATGETQYF
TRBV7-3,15,CASSPRAGVGNEQYF
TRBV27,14,CASSSPVPGETQYF
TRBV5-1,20,CASSLGGQGRIMATNEKLFF
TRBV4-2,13,CASSQAVNYEQYF
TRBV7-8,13,CASSLAAWRTQYF
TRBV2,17,CASSGGTGGKINYGYTF
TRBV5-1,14,CASSLSQLANTQYF
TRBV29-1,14,CSVGLNRGAGELFF
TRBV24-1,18,CATSDLFFGTGANNEQFF
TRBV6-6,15,CASSYRQGAHQPQHF
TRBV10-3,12,CAISQSGNEQFF
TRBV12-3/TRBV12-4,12,CASSRLAREQYF
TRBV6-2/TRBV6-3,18,CASSTPQGLAGAFNEQFF
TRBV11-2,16,CASSLSSGRGSYEQYF
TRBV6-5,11,CATTGHTEAFF
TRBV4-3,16,CASSQDFGTGSYEQYF
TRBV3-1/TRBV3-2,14,CASSQDRGLYEQYF
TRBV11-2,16,CASSLDQGVGDEKLFF
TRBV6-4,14,CASSPGVIGYGYTF
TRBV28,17,CASRPGTGGSGANVLTF
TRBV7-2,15,CASSLDPGANYGYTF
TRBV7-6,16,CASSSLTSGSYNEQFF
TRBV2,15,CASSRLATNGETQYF
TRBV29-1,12,CSVIVRGAVAFF
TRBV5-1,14,CASSQGIRNTEAFF
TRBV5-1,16,CASSLGAGAPYNEQFF
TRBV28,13,CASSSGGPYEQYF
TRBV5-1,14,CASSWGTGGNEQFF
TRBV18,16,CASSPPSGGAMETQYF
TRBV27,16,CASSSEWARAPYEQYF
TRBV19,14,CASSIPTESRTQYF
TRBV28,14,CASSLSWTGYGYTF
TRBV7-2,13,CASSSVRGYEQYF
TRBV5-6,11,CASSLGLEQFF
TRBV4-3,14,CASSEMAANTEAFF
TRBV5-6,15,CASSGQGEVADTQYF
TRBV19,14,CASTTQGQPYGYTF
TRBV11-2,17,CASSPRRTGRLGNTIYF
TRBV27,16,CASSLLAGGPLDTQYF
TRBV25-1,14,CASSAPGAPYGYTF
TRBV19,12,CASSWRDGEQFF
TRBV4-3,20,CASSQSVGTRRFATNEKLFF
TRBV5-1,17,CASCPGTTLAGVETQYF
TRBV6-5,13,CAGARAGNYGYTF